The TCR beta chain under discussion was sequenced for a study of blood T cell repertoires in COVID-19. Generated by immunoSEQ multiplex PCR, the TCRdb table keeps only in-frame clones and is missing some. The sample yields approximately 130,000 clones, around 83% seen once. The CDR3 length is 14 residues. V lost 5 bases to trimming and J lost 2 bases; unmatched junction nucleotides: 6. Germline V gives CDR1 SGHVS, CDR2 FNYEAQ. V gene TRBV7-6 combines with J gene TRBJ2-7; 7 positions agree with TRBD1. Sequencing was carried out using peripheral blood. The receptor comes from a man older than 75 with active or convalescent COVID-19. CDR3 coding DNA: TGTGCCAGCAGCCCCTGGGACAGCCCCTACGAGCAGTACTTC. It yields the protein CASSPWDSPYEQYF.